This record concerns one T cell receptor beta chain sequence. Its cognate antigen is unknown. A multiplex PCR was run with 60 Vbeta primers and 13 Jbeta primers. Sequencing used immunoSEQ multiplex PCR; TCRdb keeps in-frame clones, though not all of them. The table lists some 130,000 clones, less than 10% of them singletons. The data were obtained in a study of cytomegalovirus exposure and HLA in healthy donors. The CDR3 has 14 amino acids. Germline loops: CDR1 SNHLY, CDR2 FYNNEI. Trimming at V came to 6 bases and at J to 5 bases, leaving 7 bases not matched to a gene. Broader study findings: With DRB1 most and HLA-C fewest, TCR association rates differed between HLA loci in a later analysis. A further, later analysis showed that HLA-associated TCR beta chains (compared with equally common others) were more clonally expanded.

The chain combines TRBV2 with TRBJ1-1, with TRBD1 identical over 9 bases. This clonotype was sampled from a middle-aged man in good health and CMV-seronegative. Sequences were obtained from PBMCs. The CDR3 spells CASREQGARTEAFF. CDR3 DNA sequence: TGTGCCAGCAGAGAACAGGGGGCGAGGACTGAAGCTTTCTTT.